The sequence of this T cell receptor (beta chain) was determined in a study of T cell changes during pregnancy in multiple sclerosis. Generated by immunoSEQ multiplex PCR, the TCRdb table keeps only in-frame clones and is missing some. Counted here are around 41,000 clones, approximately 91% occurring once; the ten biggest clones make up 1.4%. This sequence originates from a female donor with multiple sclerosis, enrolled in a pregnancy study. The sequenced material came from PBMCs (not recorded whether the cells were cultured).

The CDR3 protein is CASSSTSGSVEQYF. In DNA, the CDR3 is TGCGCCAGCAGCTCAACTAGCGGGAGCGTCGAGCAGTACTTC. The chain uses TRBV5-1 and TRBJ2-7, with 11 positions matching TRBD2. Looked up from germline, CDR1 is SGHRS and CDR2 is YFSETQ. This CDR3 is built from 14 residues. V lost 3 bases and J lost 6; bases outside the gene matches: 5.